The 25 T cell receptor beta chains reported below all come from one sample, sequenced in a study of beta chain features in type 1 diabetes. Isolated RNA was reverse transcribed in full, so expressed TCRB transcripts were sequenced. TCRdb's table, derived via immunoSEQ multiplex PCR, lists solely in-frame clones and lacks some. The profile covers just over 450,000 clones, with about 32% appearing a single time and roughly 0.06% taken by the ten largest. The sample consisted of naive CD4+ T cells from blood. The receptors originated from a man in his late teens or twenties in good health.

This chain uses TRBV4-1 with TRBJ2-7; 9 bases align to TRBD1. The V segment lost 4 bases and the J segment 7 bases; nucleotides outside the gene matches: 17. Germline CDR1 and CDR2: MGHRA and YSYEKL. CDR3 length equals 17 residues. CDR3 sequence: CASSLDTVDRGEVEQYF. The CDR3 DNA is TGCGCCAGCAGCCTAGATACGGTTGACAGGGGGGAGGTGGAGCAGTACTTC.

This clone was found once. The CDR3: CASSRPGTSQGQFF. CDR3 coding DNA: TGTGCCAGCAGCCGTCCCGGGACCTCACAGGGGCAGTTCTTC. The rearrangement joins TRBV11-2 to TRBJ2-1; D may be TRBD1 (6 bases). The CDR3 has 14 residues. CDR1 is SGHAT and CDR2 is FQNNGV in the germline V gene. V gave up 5 bases and J gave up 12 bases, with 20 bases separating them.

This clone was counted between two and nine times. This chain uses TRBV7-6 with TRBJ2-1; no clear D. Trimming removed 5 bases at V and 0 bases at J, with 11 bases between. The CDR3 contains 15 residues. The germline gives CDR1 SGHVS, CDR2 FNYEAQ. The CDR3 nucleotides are TGTGCCAGCAGCCAGATACCCAGCTCCTACAATGAGCAGTTCTTC. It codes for CASSQIPSSYNEQFF.

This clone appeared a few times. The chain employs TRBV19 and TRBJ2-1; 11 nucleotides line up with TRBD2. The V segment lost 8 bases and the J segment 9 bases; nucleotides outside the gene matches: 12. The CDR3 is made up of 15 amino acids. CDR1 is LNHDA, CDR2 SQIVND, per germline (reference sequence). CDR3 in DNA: TGTGCCAGTGGTCTAGCGGGAGGTTTGTCTTTTGAGCAGTTCTTC. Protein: CASGLAGGLSFEQFF.

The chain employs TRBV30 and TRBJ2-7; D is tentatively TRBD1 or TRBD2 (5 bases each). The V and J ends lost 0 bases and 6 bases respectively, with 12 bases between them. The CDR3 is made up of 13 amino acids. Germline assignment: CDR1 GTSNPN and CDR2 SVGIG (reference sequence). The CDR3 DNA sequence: TGTGCCTGGAGTGTGGTGAGGGGCGGCGAGCAGTACTTC. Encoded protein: CAWSVVRGGEQYF.

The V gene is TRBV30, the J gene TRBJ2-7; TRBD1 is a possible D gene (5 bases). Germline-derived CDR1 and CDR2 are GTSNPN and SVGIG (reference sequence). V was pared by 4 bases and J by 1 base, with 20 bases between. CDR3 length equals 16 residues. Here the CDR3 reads CAWTGPPGLGSYEQYF. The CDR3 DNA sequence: TGTGCCTGGACCGGCCCCCCAGGGCTCGGTTCCTACGAGCAGTACTTC.

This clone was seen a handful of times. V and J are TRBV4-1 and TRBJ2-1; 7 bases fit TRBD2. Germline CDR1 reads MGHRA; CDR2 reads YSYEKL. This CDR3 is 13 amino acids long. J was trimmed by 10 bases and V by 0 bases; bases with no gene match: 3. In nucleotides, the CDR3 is TGCGCCAGCAGCCAAGAAAGGGAGGGGGAGCAGTTCTTC. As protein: CASSQEREGEQFF.

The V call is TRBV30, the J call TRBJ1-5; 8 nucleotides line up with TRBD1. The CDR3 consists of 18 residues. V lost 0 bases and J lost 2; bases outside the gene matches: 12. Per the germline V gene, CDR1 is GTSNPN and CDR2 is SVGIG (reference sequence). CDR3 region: CAWSVVTGELLGNQPQHF. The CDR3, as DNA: TGTGCCTGGAGTGTCGTGACAGGGGAACTATTGGGCAATCAGCCCCAGCATTTT.

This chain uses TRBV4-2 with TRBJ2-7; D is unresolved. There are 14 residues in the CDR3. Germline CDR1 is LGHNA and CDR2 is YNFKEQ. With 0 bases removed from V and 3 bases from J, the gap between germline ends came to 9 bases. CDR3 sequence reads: CASSQDPQIYEQYF. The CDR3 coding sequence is TGTGCCAGCAGCCAAGACCCCCAAATCTACGAGCAGTACTTC.

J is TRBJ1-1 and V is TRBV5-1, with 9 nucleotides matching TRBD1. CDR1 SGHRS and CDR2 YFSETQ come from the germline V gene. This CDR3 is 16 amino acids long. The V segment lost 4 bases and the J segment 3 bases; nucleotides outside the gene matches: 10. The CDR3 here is CASSTAGTGWDTEAFF. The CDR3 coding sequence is TGCGCCAGCAGCACAGCCGGGACAGGGTGGGACACTGAAGCTTTCTTT.

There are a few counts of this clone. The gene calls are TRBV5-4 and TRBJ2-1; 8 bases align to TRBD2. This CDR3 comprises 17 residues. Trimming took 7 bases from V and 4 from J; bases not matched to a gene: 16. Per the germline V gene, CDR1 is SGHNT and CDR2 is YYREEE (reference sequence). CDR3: CASPATVGVAGYNEQFF. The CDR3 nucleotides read TGTGCCAGCCCAGCTACCGTAGGTGTAGCGGGGTACAATGAGCAGTTCTTC.

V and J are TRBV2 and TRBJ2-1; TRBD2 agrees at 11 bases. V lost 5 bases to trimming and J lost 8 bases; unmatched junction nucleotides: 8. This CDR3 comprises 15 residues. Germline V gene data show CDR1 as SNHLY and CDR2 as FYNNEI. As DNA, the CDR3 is TGTGCCAGCAGTCCCGGACTAGCGGGTATCTATGAGCAGTTCTTC. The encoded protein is CASSPGLAGIYEQFF.

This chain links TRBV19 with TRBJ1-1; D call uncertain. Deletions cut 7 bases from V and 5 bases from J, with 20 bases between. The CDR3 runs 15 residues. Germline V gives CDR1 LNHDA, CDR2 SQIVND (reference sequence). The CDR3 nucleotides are TGTGCCAGTATGTCCGGAGGTGCGGGAGAGACTGAAGCTTTCTTT. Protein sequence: CASMSGGAGETEAFF.

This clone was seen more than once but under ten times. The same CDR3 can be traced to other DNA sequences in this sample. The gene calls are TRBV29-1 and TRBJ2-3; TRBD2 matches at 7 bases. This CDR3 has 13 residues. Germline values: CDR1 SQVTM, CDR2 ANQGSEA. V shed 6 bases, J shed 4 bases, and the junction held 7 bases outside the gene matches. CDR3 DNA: TGCAGCGTGAGGACAAGCGGGGCAGATACGCAGTATTTT. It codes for CSVRTSGADTQYF.

The CDR3 DNA sequence: TGCAGCGTCTTCGGGACGGCGAACACTGAAGCTTTCTTT. Amino acids: CSVFGTANTEAFF. The rearrangement uses TRBV29-1 and TRBJ1-1, with D perhaps matching TRBD1 (5 bases). With 6 bases removed from V and 1 base from J, the gap between germline ends came to 12 bases. Germline CDR1 is SQVTM and CDR2 is ANQGSEA. The CDR3 consists of 13 residues.

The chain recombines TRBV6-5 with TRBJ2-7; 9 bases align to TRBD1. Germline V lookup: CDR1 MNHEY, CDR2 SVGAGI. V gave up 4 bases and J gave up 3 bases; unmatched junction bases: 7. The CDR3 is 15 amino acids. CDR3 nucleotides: TGTGCCAGCAGTTCGCGACAGGGGGGACTCTACGAGCAGTACTTC. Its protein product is CASSSRQGGLYEQYF.

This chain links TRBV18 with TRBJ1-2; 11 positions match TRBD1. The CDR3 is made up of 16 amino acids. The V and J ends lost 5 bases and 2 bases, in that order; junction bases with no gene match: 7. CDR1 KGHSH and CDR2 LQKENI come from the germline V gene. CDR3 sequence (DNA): TGTGCCAGCTCAAATGCCGGGACAGGGGGAAACTATGGCTACACCTTC. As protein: CASSNAGTGGNYGYTF.

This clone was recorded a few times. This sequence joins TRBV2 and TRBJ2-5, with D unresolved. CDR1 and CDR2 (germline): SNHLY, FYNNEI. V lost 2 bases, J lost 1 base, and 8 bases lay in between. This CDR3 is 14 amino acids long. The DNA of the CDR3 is TGTGCCAGCAGTGAATCCCGGCTCCAAGAGACCCAGTACTTC. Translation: CASSESRLQETQYF.

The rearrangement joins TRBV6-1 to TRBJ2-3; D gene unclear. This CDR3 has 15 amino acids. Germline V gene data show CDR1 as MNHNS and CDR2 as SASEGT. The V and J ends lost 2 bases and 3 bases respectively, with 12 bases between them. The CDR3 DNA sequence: TGTGCCAGCAGTGAACGAGCCACTGTGACAGATACGCAGTATTTT. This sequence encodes CASSERATVTDTQYF.

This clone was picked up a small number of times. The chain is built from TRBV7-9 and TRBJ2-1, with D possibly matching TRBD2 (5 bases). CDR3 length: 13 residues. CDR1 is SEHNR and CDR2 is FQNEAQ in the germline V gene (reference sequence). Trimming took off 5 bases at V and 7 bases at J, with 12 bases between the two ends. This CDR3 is CASSGPGENEQFF. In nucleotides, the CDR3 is TGTGCCAGCAGCGGACCCGGGGAGAATGAGCAGTTCTTC. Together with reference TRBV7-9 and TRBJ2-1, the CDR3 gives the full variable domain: DTGVSQNPRHKITKRGQNVTFRCDPISEHNRLYWYRQTLGQGPEFLTYFQNEAQLEKSRLLSDRFSAERPKGSFSTLEIQRTEQGDSAMYLCASSGPGENEQFFGPGTRLTVL.

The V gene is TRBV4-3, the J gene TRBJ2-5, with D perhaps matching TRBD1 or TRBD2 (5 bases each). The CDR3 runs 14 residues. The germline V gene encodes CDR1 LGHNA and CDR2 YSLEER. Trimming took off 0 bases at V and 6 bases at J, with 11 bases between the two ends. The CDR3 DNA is TGCGCCAGCAGCCAAGATCTGGGGGTCCAGACCCAGTACTTC. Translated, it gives CASSQDLGVQTQYF.

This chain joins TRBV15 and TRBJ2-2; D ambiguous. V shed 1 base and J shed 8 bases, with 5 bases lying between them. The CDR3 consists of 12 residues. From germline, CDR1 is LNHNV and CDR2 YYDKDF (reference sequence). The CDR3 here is CATSRGTGELFF. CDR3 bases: TGTGCCACCAGCAGAGGAACTGGGGAGCTGTTTTTT.

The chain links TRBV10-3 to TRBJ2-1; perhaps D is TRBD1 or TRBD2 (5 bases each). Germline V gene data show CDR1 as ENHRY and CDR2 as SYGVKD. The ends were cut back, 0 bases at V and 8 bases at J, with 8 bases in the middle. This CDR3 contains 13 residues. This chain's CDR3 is CAISESWGYEQFF. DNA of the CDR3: TGTGCCATCAGTGAGTCTTGGGGGTATGAGCAGTTCTTC.

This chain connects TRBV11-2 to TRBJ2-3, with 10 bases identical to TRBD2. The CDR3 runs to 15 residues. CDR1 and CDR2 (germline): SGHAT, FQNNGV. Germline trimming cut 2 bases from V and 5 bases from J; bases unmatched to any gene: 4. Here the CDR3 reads CASSLTGTSVDTQYF. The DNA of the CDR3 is TGTGCCAGCAGCTTAACCGGGACTAGCGTAGATACGCAGTATTTT.

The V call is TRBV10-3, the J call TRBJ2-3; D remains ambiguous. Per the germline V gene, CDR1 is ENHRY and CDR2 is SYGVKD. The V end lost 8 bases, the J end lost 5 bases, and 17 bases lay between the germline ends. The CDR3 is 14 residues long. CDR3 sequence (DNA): TGTGCCATCGGCACCCGATCCGTAGGAGATACGCAGTATTTT. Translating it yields CAIGTRSVGDTQYF.